A selection of T cell receptor beta chains follows, all from one sample in a study of patients and donors after allogeneic stem cell transplantation. TCRdb redid the calling of the RT-PCR reads with MiXCR, one entry per CDR3 protein. The sample shows some 960,000 distinct CDR3 sequences, roughly 17% of them seen only once. The sequencing sample was made of blood, either unsorted or a sorted T cell fraction (not recorded which). These receptor sequences come from a human donor who was either an allogeneic HSCT recipient or a stem cell or donor lymphocyte infusion donor (not recorded which). It is not recorded whose cells these are; they may come from a transplant donor. Each CDR3 is given without its conserved first and last residue. Fields, in order: CDR3 length, V gene, CDR3 protein.

>13|TRBV20-1
SARDTNRGSYEQY
>14|TRBV7-9
ASSLVAEGPAETQY
>13|TRBV5-1
ASREGRSRDTEAF
>13|TRBV12-5
ASGPTSGRANEQF
>16|TRBV24-1
ATSDMTVAGGPYNEQF
>16|TRBV9
ASSVGGSGMANTGELF
>16|TRBV6-5
ASSYGALSLKSTDTQY
>12|TRBV10-3
AISWISSYNEQF
>12|TRBV2
ASSKADTNYGYT
>12|TRBV10-3
AISSGQRDTEAF
>14|TRBV12-3/TRBV12-4
ASSFLRGRRPGELF
>12|TRBV18
ASRQGSLSYEQY
>14|TRBV21-1
ASSKVITERQETQY
>13|TRBV2
ASSEEGGAYNEQF
>13|TRBV20-1
SAREGSGETGELF
>12|TRBV29-1
SVGDGATNQPQH
>13|TRBV7-9
ASSLGITVRGNQY
>11|TRBV28
ASSSQGPYGYT
>14|TRBV7-9
ASSLGTSGNQKTQY
>12|TRBV27
ASSPLGGSPEAF
>15|TRBV10-3
AISATGGSSGANVLT
>13|TRBV27
ASSLSNRGGTEAF
>12|TRBV12-3/TRBV12-4
ASSLRGGSAEAF
>9|TRBV10-3
AISGGHTIY
>13|TRBV6-2/TRBV6-3
ASSFRRGETDTQY
>13|TRBV27
ASSLSPDRDYEQY
>12|TRBV10-3
AISGNSRQNEQF
>12|TRBV12-3/TRBV12-4
ASRAGRLNTEAF
>15|TRBV7-9
ASSLALGAGVYNEQF
>12|TRBV12-3/TRBV12-4
ASSPDRRYTEAF
>12|TRBV20-1
SARDNSGRHEQY
>9|TRBV20-1
SAPGGLGQY
>15|TRBV10-2
ASSVTSGGALTGELF
>13|TRBV20-1
SARDPIATNEKLF
>9|TRBV20-1
SAPPLGEQF
>14|TRBV7-6
AKKGTDRGYSETQY
>13|TRBV12-3/TRBV12-4
ASSKWTGTAGELF
>13|TRBV6-2/TRBV6-3
ASSYPGLRAYEQY
>12|TRBV10-3
AIKAREGTDTQY
>11|TRBV20-1
SASRHSNQPQH
>12|TRBV4-3
ASSQSLGNQPQH
>7|TRBV20-1
SDTVGAF
>14|TRBV6-2/TRBV6-3
ASSYSSGYSNQPQH
>12|TRBV12-3/TRBV12-4
ASSPPDSSGELF